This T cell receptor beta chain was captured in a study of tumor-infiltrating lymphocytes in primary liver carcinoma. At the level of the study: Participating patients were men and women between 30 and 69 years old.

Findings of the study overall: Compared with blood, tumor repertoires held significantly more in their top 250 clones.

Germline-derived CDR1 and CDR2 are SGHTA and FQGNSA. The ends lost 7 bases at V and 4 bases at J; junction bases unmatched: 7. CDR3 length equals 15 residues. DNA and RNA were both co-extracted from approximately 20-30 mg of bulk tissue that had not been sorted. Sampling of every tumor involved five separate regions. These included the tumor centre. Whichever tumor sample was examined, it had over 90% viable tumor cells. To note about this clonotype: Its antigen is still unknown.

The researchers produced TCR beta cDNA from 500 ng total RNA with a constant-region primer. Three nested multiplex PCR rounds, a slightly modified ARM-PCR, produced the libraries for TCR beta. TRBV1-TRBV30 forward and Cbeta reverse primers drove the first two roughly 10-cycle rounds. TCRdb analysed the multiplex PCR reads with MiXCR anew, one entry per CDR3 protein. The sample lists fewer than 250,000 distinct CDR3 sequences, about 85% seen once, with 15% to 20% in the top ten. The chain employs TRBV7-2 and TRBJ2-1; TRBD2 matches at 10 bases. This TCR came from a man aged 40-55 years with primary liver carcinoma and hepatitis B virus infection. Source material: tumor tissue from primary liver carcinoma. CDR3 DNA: TGTGCCAGCACCTTCCTAGCGGGAGCTTACAATGAGCAGTTCTTC. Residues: CASTFLAGAYNEQFF.